This T cell receptor (beta chain) was sequenced during a study of shared clonotypes between healthy human individuals. Sequencing was performed with immunoSEQ multiplex PCR; in TCRdb, only in-frame clones are kept and a portion is missing. The sample carries roughly 1,000,000 clones, 75% to 85% recorded once. V shed 2 bases and J 1 base; nucleotides not matched to a gene: 4. There are 15 residues in the CDR3. CDR1 and CDR2 from the germline V gene are LNHDA and SQIVND (reference sequence). A note on this clone: The same CDR3 also results from other DNA sequences found in this sample.

The V and J genes are TRBV19 and TRBJ1-2; 7 nucleotides match TRBD1. The source material was memory CD4+ T cells from PBMCs. Regarding subset: CD45RA-negative fraction. The source of this sequence is a man between 18 and 29 years old in good health. Some clones in this sample may be carry-over from other donors' samples. The chain's CDR3 is CASSITAGGNYGYTF. CDR3 DNA sequence: TGTGCCAGTAGTATAACGGCAGGGGGTAACTATGGCTACACCTTC.